Listed here is a single T cell receptor beta chain. At the DNA level, this CDR3 is encoded by other sequences in the same sample as well. Germline loops: CDR1 MNHEY, CDR2 SVGAGI. V gave up 2 bases and J gave up 7 bases; unmatched junction bases: 3. The CDR3 totals 14 residues. Replicate sorted-subset PCRs were loaded with about 0.2 ug DNA, roughly 33,000 T cell genomes. The assay was immunoSEQ multiplex PCR, and TCRdb's table has in-frame clones only and misses some. This sample has roughly 700,000 clones; approximately 79% occur once, and the top ten carry roughly 1.7%. The data originate from a study of shared clonotypes between healthy human individuals. The donors were adults (healthy and HIV-negative) with no recent acute infections or vaccinations.

The sample was memory CD4+ T cells sorted from blood. Subset in this sample: CD45RA-negative fraction. The TCR comes from a woman younger than 45 in good health. The genes are TRBV6-5 and TRBJ2-1, with 9 bases fitting TRBD2. The CDR3 protein is CASSYGREGNEQFF. The CDR3 nucleotides read TGTGCCAGCAGTTACGGGCGGGAGGGGAATGAGCAGTTCTTC.